The entry below describes one T cell receptor (beta chain). Its antigen is still unknown. The assay was immunoSEQ multiplex PCR, and TCRdb's table has in-frame clones only and misses some. The sample has roughly 120,000 clones; 92% are singletons. The source of the sample is a study of T cell responses to AZD1222 COVID-19 vaccine. Findings and limits, study-wide: Repertoires were sampled only after the peak T cell response. As reported, nearly half of all spike-specific TCRs target variant regions that are unmutated. There were mostly white British donors and more females than males, and clonal diversity was possibly underestimated.

The germline V gene encodes CDR1 SGHNT and CDR2 YENEEA. Unmatched junction bases numbered 8, after V lost 5 bases and J lost 6 bases. The CDR3 length is 16 residues. This sequence originates from an adult who received the AZD1222 COVID-19 vaccine. This sample comprised peripheral blood, obtained 28 days after the second AZD1222 dose. The V and J genes are TRBV11-3 and TRBJ2-2; 11 nucleotides match TRBD1. The CDR3 DNA reads TGTGCCAGCAGCCCGACCTGGACAGGGGGCTCCGGGGAGCTGTTTTTT. Its translation: CASSPTWTGGSGELFF.